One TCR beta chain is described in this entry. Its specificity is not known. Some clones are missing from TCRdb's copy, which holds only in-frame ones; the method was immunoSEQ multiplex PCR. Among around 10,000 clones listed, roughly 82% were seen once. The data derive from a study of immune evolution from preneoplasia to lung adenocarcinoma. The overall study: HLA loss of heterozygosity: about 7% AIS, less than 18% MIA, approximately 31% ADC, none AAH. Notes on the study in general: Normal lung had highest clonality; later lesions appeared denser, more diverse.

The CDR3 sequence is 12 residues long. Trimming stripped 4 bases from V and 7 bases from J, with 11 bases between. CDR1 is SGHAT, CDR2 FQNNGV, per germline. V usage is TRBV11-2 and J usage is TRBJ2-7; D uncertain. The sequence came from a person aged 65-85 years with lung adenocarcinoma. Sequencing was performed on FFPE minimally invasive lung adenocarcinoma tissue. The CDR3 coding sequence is TGTGCCAGCAGCTCGCCGCTGGCAGAGCAGTACTTC. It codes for CASSSPLAEQYF.